Below, 8 T cell receptor beta chains from the same sample are listed, as sequenced in a study of blood T cells in healthy people across ages. Using a J-beta primer mix together with a sample-barcoded 5' primer, a second PCR was run for roughly 7 to 11 cycles. Using its own MiXCR run on the 5' RACE reads, TCRdb lists one record per CDR3 protein. Of roughly 720,000 distinct CDR3 sequences listed, around half were seen once; the top ten hold under 50%. The sample consisted of blood. The receptors stem from a man aged 80 or over in good health.

In DNA form, the CDR3 reads TGTGCCAGCAGCTTTCCCCCCGGGGCCGTCTACGAGCAGTACTTC. The encoded protein is CASSFPPGAVYEQYF. This chain joins TRBV7-6 and TRBJ2-7; the D gene could be TRBD1 or TRBD2 (5 bases each). The germline V gene has CDR1 SGHVS and CDR2 FNYEAQ. CDR3 length equals 15 residues. With 3 bases removed from V and 3 bases from J, the gap between germline ends came to 15 bases.

V is TRBV6-2 or TRBV6-3 and J is TRBJ2-1; tentative D call: TRBD2 (5 bases). The DNA matches TRBJ2-7 better at its end, which makes the J call doubtful. Germline loops: CDR1 MNHEY, CDR2 SVGEGT. This CDR3 has 14 amino acids. CDR3 sequence reads: CASYAGLAYNEQYF. CDR3 in DNA: TGTGCCAGTTACGCCGGACTCGCCTACAATGAGCAGTACTTC.

J is TRBJ2-3 and V is TRBV20-1; 13 bases align to TRBD2. The CDR3 contains 16 residues. Trimming took 6 bases from V and 14 from J; bases not matched to a gene: 20. Germline CDR1 and CDR2: DFQATT and SNEGSKA (reference sequence). CDR3 bases: TGCAGTGCGAGGACTAGCGGGAGTAAGGGGCACAGATACGCGTATTTT. It yields the protein CSARTSGSKGHRYAYF.

The chain uses TRBV11-1 and TRBJ2-1; 12 positions match TRBD2. The CDR3 extends over 17 amino acids. Germline V gene data show CDR1 as SGHAT and CDR2 as FQDESV (reference sequence). V was clipped by 6 bases and J by 2 bases; unmatched bases: 8. The CDR3 DNA reads as TGTGCCAGCAGACCAGGACTAGCGGGGAGCCCCTACAATGAGCAGTTCTTC. Protein product: CASRPGLAGSPYNEQFF. The complete variable domain, with remaining parts taken from reference TRBV11-1 and TRBJ2-1, reads EAEVAQSPRYKITEKSQAVAFWCDPISGHATLYWYRQILGQGPELLVQFQDESVVDDSQLPKDRFSAERLKGVDSTLKIQPAELGDSAMYLCASRPGLAGSPYNEQFFGPGTRLTVL.

In its sample, this clonotype was seen once. The CDR3 loop is CASSLRGTSGSNEQFF. Here the CDR3 DNA reads TGCGCCAGCAGCTTGAGGGGGACTAGCGGGAGTAATGAGCAGTTCTTC. The chain uses TRBV5-1 and TRBJ2-1; TRBD2 agrees at 14 bases. CDR1 and CDR2 (germline): SGHRS, YFSETQ. V gave up 1 base and J gave up 7 bases; unmatched junction bases: 4. This CDR3 is 16 amino acids long.

The chain has TRBV5-1 and TRBJ2-7, with D hard to call. Germline V gene lookup returns CDR1 SGHRS and CDR2 YFSETQ. V lost 4 bases, J lost 5 bases, and 13 bases lay in between. This CDR3 has 13 amino acids. The CDR3 DNA is TGCGCCAGCAGCATTACCCAGGACCACGAGCAGTACTTC. This gives the protein CASSITQDHEQYF.

This rearrangement joins TRBV6-6 to TRBJ2-4, with D maybe TRBD2 (6 bases). The CDR3 has 14 residues. V lost 5 bases, J lost 13 bases, and 21 bases lay in between. CDR1 and CDR2 from the germline V gene are MNHNY and SVGAGI (reference sequence). The CDR3 sequence is CASSSTGRGREQYF. CDR3 nucleotides: TGTGCCAGCAGTAGCACCGGACGGGGTCGGGAGCAGTACTTC.

V usage is TRBV18 and J usage is TRBJ2-5; D possibly matches TRBD1 or TRBD2 (7 bases each). Matching the DNA end better, TRBJ2-7 makes the J call doubtful. This CDR3 comprises 14 residues. Germline V gene data show CDR1 as KGHSH and CDR2 as LQKENI. CDR3: CASSPIDREGEQYF. DNA for the CDR3: TGTGCCAGCTCACCAATCGACAGGGAGGGCGAGCAGTACTTC.